This TCR beta chain was sequenced for a study of CD8 T cells in Susac syndrome. Trimming pared 1 base from V and 2 bases from J, leaving 12 bases between. Germline lookup yields CDR1 SNHLY and CDR2 FYNNEI. This CDR3 is built from 15 residues. In blood CD8+ and CD4+ T cells, TCR beta underwent sequencing. A quantity of about 0.5 to 1 ug RNA underwent reverse transcription using random hexamers. One entry per CDR3 protein, called by TCRdb with MiXCR from the immunoSEQ multiplex PCR reads. The data contain more than 150,000 distinct CDR3 sequences, 95% of them singletons. Material for sequencing was CD8+ T cells from PBMCs. This sequence was found in a human donor with multiple sclerosis. The chain uses TRBV2 and TRBJ2-7; D might be TRBD2 (6 bases). The CDR3 here is CASSEVVRGAYEQYV. The CDR3 bases are TGTGCCAGCAGTGAAGTTGTGCGGGGTGCCTACGAGCAGTACGTC.